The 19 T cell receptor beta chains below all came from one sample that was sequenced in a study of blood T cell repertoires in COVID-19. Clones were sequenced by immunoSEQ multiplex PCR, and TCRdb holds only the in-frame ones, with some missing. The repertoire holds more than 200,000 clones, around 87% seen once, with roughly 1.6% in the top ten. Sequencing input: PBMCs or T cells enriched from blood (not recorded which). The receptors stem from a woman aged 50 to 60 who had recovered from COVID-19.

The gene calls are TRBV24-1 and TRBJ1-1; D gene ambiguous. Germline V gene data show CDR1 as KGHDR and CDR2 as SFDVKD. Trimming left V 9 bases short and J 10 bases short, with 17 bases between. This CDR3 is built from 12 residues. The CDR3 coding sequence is TGTGCCACCCCAGGCCCTCTCTTTCGAGCTTTCTTT. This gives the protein CATPGPLFRAFF.

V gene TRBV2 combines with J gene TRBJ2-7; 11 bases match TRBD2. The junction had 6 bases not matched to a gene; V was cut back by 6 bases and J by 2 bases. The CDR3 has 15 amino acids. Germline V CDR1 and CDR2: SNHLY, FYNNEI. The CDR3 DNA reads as TGTGCCAGCAGCCGAACTAGCGGGAGAACCTACGAGCAGTACTTC. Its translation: CASSRTSGRTYEQYF.

This CDR3 is CASSVGPSNQPQHF. CDR3 nucleotides: TGTGCCAGCAGCGTAGGGCCTAGCAATCAGCCCCAGCATTTT. The chain combines TRBV9 with TRBJ1-5; no clear D gene. Trimming removed 0 bases from V and 0 bases from J, with 4 bases in between. Germline CDR1 SGDLS, CDR2 YYNGEE. The CDR3 sequence is 14 residues long.

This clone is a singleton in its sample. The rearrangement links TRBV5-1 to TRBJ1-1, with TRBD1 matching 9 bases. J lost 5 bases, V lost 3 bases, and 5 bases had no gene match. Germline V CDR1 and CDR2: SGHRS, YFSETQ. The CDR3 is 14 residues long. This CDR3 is CASSYGTGRTEAFF. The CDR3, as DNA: TGCGCCAGCAGCTATGGGACAGGGAGAACTGAAGCTTTCTTT.

Here the CDR3 reads CARDGTSGSPGTYEQYF. CDR3 DNA: TGTGCCCGGGACGGGACTAGCGGGAGTCCTGGCACCTACGAGCAGTACTTC. The chain couples TRBV30 to TRBJ2-7; 14 bases are a match to TRBD2. Losses at the gene ends were 8 bases for V and 2 bases for J; bases not matched to a gene: 14. Per germline, CDR1 GTSNPN and CDR2 SVGIG (reference sequence). CDR3 length: 17 residues.

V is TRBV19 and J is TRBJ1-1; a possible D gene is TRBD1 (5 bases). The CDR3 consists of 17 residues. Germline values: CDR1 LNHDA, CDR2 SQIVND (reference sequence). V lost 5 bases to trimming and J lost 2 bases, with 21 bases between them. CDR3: CASSSQGAQADNTEAFF. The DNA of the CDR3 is TGTGCCAGTAGTTCTCAGGGTGCGCAGGCGGATAACACTGAAGCTTTCTTT.

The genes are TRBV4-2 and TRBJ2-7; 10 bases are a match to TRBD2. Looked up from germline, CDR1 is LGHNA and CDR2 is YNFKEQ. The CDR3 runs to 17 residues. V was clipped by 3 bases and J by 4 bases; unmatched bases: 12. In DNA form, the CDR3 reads TGTGCCAGCAGCCATTTAGCGGGAGGATCTCCCGGGTACGAGCAGTACTTC. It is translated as CASSHLAGGSPGYEQYF.

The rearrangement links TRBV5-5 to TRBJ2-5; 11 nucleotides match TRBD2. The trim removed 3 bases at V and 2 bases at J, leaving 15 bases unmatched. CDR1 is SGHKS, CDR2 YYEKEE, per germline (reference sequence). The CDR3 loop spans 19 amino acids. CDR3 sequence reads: CASSSPYIAGGSPQETQYF. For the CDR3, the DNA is TGTGCCAGCAGCTCACCCTATATAGCGGGAGGGAGTCCACAAGAGACCCAGTACTTC.

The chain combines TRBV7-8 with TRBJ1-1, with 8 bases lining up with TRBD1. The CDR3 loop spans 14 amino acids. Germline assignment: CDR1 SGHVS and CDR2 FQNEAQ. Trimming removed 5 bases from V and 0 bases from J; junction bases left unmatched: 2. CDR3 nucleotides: TGTGCCAGCAGCCCGACAGGGGTGAACACTGAAGCTTTCTTT. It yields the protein CASSPTGVNTEAFF.

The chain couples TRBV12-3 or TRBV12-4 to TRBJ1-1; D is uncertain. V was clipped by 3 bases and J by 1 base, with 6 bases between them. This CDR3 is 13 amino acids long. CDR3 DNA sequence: TGTGCCAGCAGTTTTGTCCAGAACACTGAAGCTTTCTTT. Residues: CASSFVQNTEAFF.

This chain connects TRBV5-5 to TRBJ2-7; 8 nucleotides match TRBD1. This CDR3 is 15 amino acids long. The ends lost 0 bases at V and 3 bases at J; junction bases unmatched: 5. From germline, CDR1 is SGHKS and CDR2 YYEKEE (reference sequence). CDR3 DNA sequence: TGTGCCAGCAGCTTGGCCGGGACAGGAGGCTACGAGCAGTACTTC. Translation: CASSLAGTGGYEQYF.

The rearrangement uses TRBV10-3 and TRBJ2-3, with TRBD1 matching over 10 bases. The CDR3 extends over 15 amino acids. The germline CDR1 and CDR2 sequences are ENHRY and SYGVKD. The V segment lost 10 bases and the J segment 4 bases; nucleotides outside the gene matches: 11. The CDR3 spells CASLPGQGLPDTQYF. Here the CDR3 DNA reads TGTGCCAGCCTACCGGGACAGGGGTTACCAGATACGCAGTATTTT.

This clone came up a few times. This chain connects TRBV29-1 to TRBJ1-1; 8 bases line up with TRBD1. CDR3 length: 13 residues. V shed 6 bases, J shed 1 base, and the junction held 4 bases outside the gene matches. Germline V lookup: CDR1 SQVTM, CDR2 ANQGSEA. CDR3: CSVPGQANTEAFF. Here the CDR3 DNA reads TGCAGCGTACCGGGACAGGCGAACACTGAAGCTTTCTTT.

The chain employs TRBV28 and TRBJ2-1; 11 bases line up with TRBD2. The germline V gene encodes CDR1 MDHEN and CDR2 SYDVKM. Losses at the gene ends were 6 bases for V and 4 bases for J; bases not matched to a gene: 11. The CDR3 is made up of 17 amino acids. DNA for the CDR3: TGTGCCAGCAGCACCCCGGGGGGGACTAGCGGTTACAATGAGCAGTTCTTC. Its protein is CASSTPGGTSGYNEQFF. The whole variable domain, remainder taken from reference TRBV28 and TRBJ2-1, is DVKVTQSSRYLVKRTGEKVFLECVQDMDHENMFWYRQDPGLGLRLIYFSYDVKMKEKGDIPEGYSVSREKKERFSLILESASTNQTSMYLCASSTPGGTSGYNEQFFGPGTRLTVL.

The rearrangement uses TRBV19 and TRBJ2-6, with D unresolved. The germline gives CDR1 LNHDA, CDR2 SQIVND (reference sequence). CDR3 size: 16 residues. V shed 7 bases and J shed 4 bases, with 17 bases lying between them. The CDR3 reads CASTPIFRQGANVLTF. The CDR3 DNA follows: TGTGCCAGTACCCCGATTTTCAGGCAGGGGGCCAACGTCCTGACTTTC.

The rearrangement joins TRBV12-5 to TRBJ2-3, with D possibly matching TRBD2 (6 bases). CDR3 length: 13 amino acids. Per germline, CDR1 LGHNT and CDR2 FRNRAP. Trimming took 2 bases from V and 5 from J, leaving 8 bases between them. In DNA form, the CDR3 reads TGTGCTAGTGGTTTGTCCGGGGGAGATACGCAGTATTTT. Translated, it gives CASGLSGGDTQYF.

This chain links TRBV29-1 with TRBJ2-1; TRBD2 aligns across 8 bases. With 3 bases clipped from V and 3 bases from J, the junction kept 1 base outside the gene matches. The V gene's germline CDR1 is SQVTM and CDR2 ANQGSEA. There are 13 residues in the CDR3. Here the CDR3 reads CSVDGRVYNEQFF. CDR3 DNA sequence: TGCAGCGTTGACGGGAGGGTCTACAATGAGCAGTTCTTC.

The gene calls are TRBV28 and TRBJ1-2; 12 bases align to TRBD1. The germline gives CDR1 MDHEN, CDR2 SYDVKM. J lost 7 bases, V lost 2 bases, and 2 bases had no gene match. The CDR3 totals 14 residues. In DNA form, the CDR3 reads TGTGCCAGCAGTTTAGGGACAGGGGGCCTTGGCTACACCTTC. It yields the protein CASSLGTGGLGYTF.

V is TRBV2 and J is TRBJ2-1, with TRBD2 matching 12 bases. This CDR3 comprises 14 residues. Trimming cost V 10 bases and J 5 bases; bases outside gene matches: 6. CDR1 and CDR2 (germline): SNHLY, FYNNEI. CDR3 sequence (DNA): TGTGCCACTTCGTGGACTAGCGGGAACAATGAGCAGTTCTTC. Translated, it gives CATSWTSGNNEQFF.